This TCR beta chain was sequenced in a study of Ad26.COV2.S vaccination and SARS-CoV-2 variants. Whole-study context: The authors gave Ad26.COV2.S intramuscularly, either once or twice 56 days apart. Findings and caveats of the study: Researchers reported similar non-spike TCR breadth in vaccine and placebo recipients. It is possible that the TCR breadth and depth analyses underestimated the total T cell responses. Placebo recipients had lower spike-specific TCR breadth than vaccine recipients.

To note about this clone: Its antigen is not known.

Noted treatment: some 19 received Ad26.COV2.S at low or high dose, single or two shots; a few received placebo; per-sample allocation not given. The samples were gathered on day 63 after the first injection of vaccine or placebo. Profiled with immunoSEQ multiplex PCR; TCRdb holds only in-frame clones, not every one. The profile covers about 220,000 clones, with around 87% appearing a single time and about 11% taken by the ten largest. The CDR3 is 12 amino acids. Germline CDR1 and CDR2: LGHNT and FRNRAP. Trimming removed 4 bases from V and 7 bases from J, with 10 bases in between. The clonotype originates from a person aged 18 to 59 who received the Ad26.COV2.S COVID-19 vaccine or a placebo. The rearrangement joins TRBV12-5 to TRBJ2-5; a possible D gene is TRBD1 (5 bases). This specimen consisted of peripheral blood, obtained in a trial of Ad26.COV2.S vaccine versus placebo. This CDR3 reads CASGYTRGTQYF. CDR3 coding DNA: TGTGCTAGTGGTTATACAAGGGGGACCCAGTACTTC.